Each of the 18 T cell receptor beta chains below was sequenced from the same sample in a study of a mutant IDH1 vaccine in newly diagnosed glioma. The data were produced by immunoSEQ multiplex PCR, yet TCRdb's version contains in-frame clones alone and is incomplete. The sample yields about 65,000 clones, about four fifths seen once. These receptors have no identified antigens. The time point is: week 35, safety follow-up. In every dose of vaccine, 300 ug of mutant IDH1 20-mer peptide was given alongside topical imiquimod. Sequencing was performed on PBMCs, taken from a glioma patient whose treatment included an IDH1 peptide vaccine. These receptors came from a man aged 35 to 55 with glioma.

As DNA, the CDR3 is TGTGCCAGTAAGGGACATCTACCTGGAAACACCATATATTTT. Protein: CASKGHLPGNTIYF. V and J are TRBV6-1 and TRBJ1-3; TRBD1 is a possible D gene (6 bases). This CDR3 region has 14 residues. Germline V lookup: CDR1 MNHNS, CDR2 SASEGT. Trimming shortened V by 9 bases and J by 2 bases, and 14 bases separated the two germline ends.

This clone was seen only a few times. This chain connects TRBV6-6 to TRBJ2-5; TRBD1 might be the D (6 bases). CDR1 is MNHNY, CDR2 SVGAGI, per germline (reference sequence). The V end was cut by 7 bases, the J end by 2 bases, with 14 bases between. The CDR3 totals 14 residues. The CDR3 protein is CASTQLGGQETQYF. In DNA form, the CDR3 reads TGTGCCAGCACCCAATTAGGGGGTCAAGAGACCCAGTACTTC.

CDR3 DNA sequence: TGCAGTGCTGGGAGCTCCTACGAGCAGTACTTC. This sequence encodes CSAGSSYEQYF. The V and J genes are TRBV20-1 and TRBJ2-7, with D possibly TRBD2 on 5 matching bases. The V end was cut by 5 bases, the J end by 0 bases, with 5 bases between. This CDR3 spans 11 amino acids. The germline V gene has CDR1 DFQATT and CDR2 SNEGSKA (reference sequence).

The V call is TRBV10-2, the J call TRBJ1-2; D gene ambiguous. The CDR3 length is 18 residues. CDR1 is WSHSY and CDR2 is SAAADI in the germline V gene. V dropped 2 bases and J dropped 7 bases, with 26 bases sitting between them. CDR3 coding DNA: TGCGCCAGCAGTGAGCCATTTAACCGGTCGCCGGTTAGAGCTGGCTACACCTTC. It codes for CASSEPFNRSPVRAGYTF.

The V gene is TRBV28, the J gene TRBJ2-7, with D hard to call. The CDR3 length is 13 residues. Per the germline V gene, CDR1 is MDHEN and CDR2 is SYDVKM. The V end was cut by 1 base, the J end by 2 bases, with 6 bases between. CDR3 sequence: CASSLSNPYEQYF. In nucleotides, the CDR3 is TGTGCCAGCAGTTTATCCAACCCCTACGAGCAGTACTTC.

This clone was observed a few times. The chain couples TRBV30 to TRBJ1-3; no reliable D call. CDR1 and CDR2 (germline): GTSNPN, SVGIG (reference sequence). This CDR3 region has 12 residues. Deletions cut 6 bases from V and 4 bases from J, with 10 bases between. The DNA of the CDR3 is TGTGCCTGCGGGAGATCCGGAAACACCATATATTTT. Translated, it gives CACGRSGNTIYF.

This clone was recorded only once. The J gene is TRBJ1-6, the V gene TRBV9, with 8 bases aligning to TRBD1. The CDR3 is 14 amino acids. Germline V CDR1 and CDR2: SGDLS, YYNGEE. V lost 4 bases, J lost 5 bases, and 2 bases stayed unmatched. The CDR3 protein is CASSPTGDNSPLHF. The CDR3, as DNA: TGTGCCAGCAGCCCGACAGGGGATAATTCACCCCTCCACTTT. Drawing the rest from reference TRBV9 and TRBJ1-6, the complete variable domain is DSGVTQTPKHLITATGQRVTLRCSPRSGDLSVYWYQQSLDQGLQFLIQYYNGEERAKGNILERFSAQQFPDLHSELNLSSLELGDSALYFCASSPTGDNSPLHFGNGTRLTVT.

The chain employs TRBV6-6 and TRBJ1-1; D is unresolved. The V gene lost 0 bases and the J gene lost 1 base, with 6 bases spanning the gap. This CDR3 is 14 amino acids long. The germline V gene has CDR1 MNHNY and CDR2 SVGAGI (reference sequence). CDR3 sequence reads: CASSYSTQNTEAFF. CDR3 sequence (DNA): TGTGCCAGCAGTTACTCGACACAGAACACTGAAGCTTTCTTT.

The CDR3: CASSTGPYEQYF. CDR3 in DNA: TGTGCCAGCTCGACAGGGCCCTACGAGCAGTACTTC. The chain carries TRBV19 and TRBJ2-7; TRBD1 matches 7 bases. With 9 bases clipped from V and 2 bases from J, the junction kept 4 bases outside the gene matches. Looked up from germline, CDR1 is LNHDA and CDR2 is SQIVND (reference sequence). The CDR3 consists of 12 residues.

The CDR3 protein is CASSLGQGVIYEQYF. The CDR3 bases are TGTGCCAGCAGCTTAGGACAGGGGGTAATCTACGAGCAGTACTTC. This chain connects TRBV7-9 to TRBJ2-7, with 9 bases that match TRBD1. Germline V CDR1 and CDR2: SEHNR, FQNEAQ (reference sequence). J lost 3 bases, V lost 1 base, and 4 bases had no gene match. The CDR3 runs 15 residues. Full variable domain (rest looked up from reference TRBV7-9 and TRBJ2-7): DTGVSQNPRHKITKRGQNVTFRCDPISEHNRLYWYRQTLGQGPEFLTYFQNEAQLEKSRLLSDRFSAERPKGSFSTLEIQRTEQGDSAMYLCASSLGQGVIYEQYFGPGTRLTVT.

The gene calls are TRBV9 and TRBJ2-5, with unresolved D. Trimming pared 2 bases from V and 1 base from J, leaving 9 bases between. The CDR3 covers 14 residues. Germline V gene lookup returns CDR1 SGDLS and CDR2 YYNGEE. The CDR3 nucleotides read TGTGCCAGCAGCGTCCAGGATTCCCAAGAGACCCAGTACTTC. Residues: CASSVQDSQETQYF. Full variable domain (rest looked up from reference TRBV9 and TRBJ2-5): DSGVTQTPKHLITATGQRVTLRCSPRSGDLSVYWYQQSLDQGLQFLIQYYNGEERAKGNILERFSAQQFPDLHSELNLSSLELGDSALYFCASSVQDSQETQYFGPGTRLLVL.

This chain links TRBV27 with TRBJ2-7; D not certain. The CDR3 is 16 residues long. The germline V gene has CDR1 MNHEY and CDR2 SMNVEV (reference sequence). With 2 bases removed from V and 0 bases from J, the gap between germline ends came to 14 bases. The CDR3: CASSLIGKANSYEQYF. As DNA, the CDR3 is TGTGCCAGCAGTTTAATCGGAAAGGCTAACTCCTACGAGCAGTACTTC.

The chain carries TRBV19 and TRBJ1-6; D is ambiguous. With 1 base removed from V and 5 bases from J, the gap between germline ends came to 12 bases. The CDR3 spans 16 residues. Germline CDR1 reads LNHDA; CDR2 reads SQIVND (reference sequence). For the CDR3, the DNA is TGTGCCAGTAGTATAGGGGCCGGCTGGGATAATTCACCCCTCCACTTT. Amino acid sequence: CASSIGAGWDNSPLHF.

V usage is TRBV19 and J usage is TRBJ1-5, with a possible D match to TRBD1 (6 bases). V lost 6 bases, J lost 9 bases, and 15 bases lay in between. This CDR3 is built from 13 residues. Germline V gene data show CDR1 as LNHDA and CDR2 as SQIVND (reference sequence). The CDR3 loop is CASRDRQRGPQHF. The CDR3 coding sequence is TGTGCCAGTAGAGACAGGCAGAGGGGGCCCCAGCATTTT.

This clone was counted only a few times. The rearrangement joins TRBV29-1 to TRBJ2-1, with D tentatively TRBD1 (7 bases). Trimming took off 0 bases at V and 2 bases at J, with 14 bases between the two ends. Germline assignment: CDR1 SQVTM and CDR2 ANQGSEA. The CDR3 length is 16 residues. The CDR3 DNA follows: TGCAGCGTTGAAGATGAGGACAGGAGGGCCTACAATGAGCAGTTCTTC. Its translation: CSVEDEDRRAYNEQFF.

CDR3 amino acids: CASAKSPRQPQHF. The CDR3 coding sequence is TGTGCCAGCGCCAAATCCCCTAGGCAGCCCCAGCATTTT. The genes are TRBV27 and TRBJ1-5; D ambiguous. The CDR3 is 13 residues long. Germline V gene data show CDR1 as MNHEY and CDR2 as SMNVEV (reference sequence). V dropped 8 bases and J dropped 7 bases, with 15 bases sitting between them.

The rearrangement links TRBV6-4 to TRBJ2-1, with 11 bases that match TRBD2. Germline-derived CDR1 and CDR2 are MRHNA and SNTAGT. This CDR3 has 14 residues. V lost 2 bases to trimming and J lost 6 bases; unmatched junction nucleotides: 0. The CDR3 nucleotides are TGTGCCAGCAGTGACGGACTAGCGGGCAATGAGCAGTTCTTC. This translates into CASSDGLAGNEQFF.

This clone occurred once. The chain recombines TRBV5-5 with TRBJ1-5; maybe TRBD1 (5 bases). This CDR3 has 14 residues. The V end lost 4 bases, the J end lost 6 bases, and 14 bases lay between the germline ends. Looked up from germline, CDR1 is SGHKS and CDR2 is YYEKEE (reference sequence). The DNA for the CDR3 is TGTGCCAGCAGCCCCGGGGGACTGGGTCAGCCCCAGCATTTT. This gives the protein CASSPGGLGQPQHF.